The clone carrying this T cell receptor beta chain was seen ten or more times. Its antigen remains unknown. RNA transcripts gave rise to amplified TCR beta CDR3 regions. First-round RT-PCR with HTBI primers amplified the TCR CDR3 region. TCRdb reprocessed the multiplex PCR reads via MiXCR and lists one record per CDR3 protein. The table lists 250,000 to 300,000 distinct CDR3 sequences, approximately 15% of them singletons, with just over 55% in the top ten. PBMCs were derived from roughly 10 ml fresh peripheral blood. The record originates from a study of T cells in Graves' hyperthyroidism and ophthalmopathy. Study-level findings and limits: In blood, most of the thyroid clonotypes expanded above 0.001 were also present. The model anticipated ophthalmopathy a median about six months pre-onset.

The CDR3 is made up of 15 amino acids. Between the trimmed V and J ends, which lost 7 bases and 0 bases, there was a span of 13 bases. Germline CDR1 reads SNHLY; CDR2 reads FYNNEI. The TCR sequence derives from a woman aged 60-75 years with Graves' ophthalmopathy. The specimen sequenced was blood. This chain links TRBV2 with TRBJ1-5; D not certain. The CDR3 region has the DNA TGTGCCAGCAAAGGAGGAGTCTTTAGCAATCAGCCCCAGCATTTT. Protein: CASKGGVFSNQPQHF.